The source of this T cell receptor (beta chain) is a study of shared clonotypes between healthy human individuals. General study findings and limits: Rarefaction showed that sequencing of sorted subsets was incomplete (despite large depth). Naive subsets tended to show greater estimated richness than memory subsets.

Method: immunoSEQ multiplex PCR; TCRdb's copy keeps in-frame clones and lacks some. The sample records approximately 840,000 clones, about 97% being singletons. In the naive CD8 group, cells lacked CD45RO and were positively selected for CCR7, so terminally differentiated effector memory CD45RA+ cells were left out. Adults of Caucasian background living in Nashville, Tennessee made up all donors. Comments on this clone: The antigen remains undetermined. Other DNA sequences of this sample code for an identical CDR3.

The ends were cut back, 4 bases at V and 4 bases at J, with 5 bases in the middle. CDR3 size: 12 residues. Germline CDR1 and CDR2: MNHEY and SMNVEV (reference sequence). The chain links TRBV27 to TRBJ2-1; D is ambiguous. The receptor's source is a man aged 25 to 40 in good health. Material: naive CD8+ T cells sorted from blood. CDR3 sequence reads: CASSSVYNEQFF. The DNA for the CDR3 is TGTGCCAGCAGTTCCGTTTACAATGAGCAGTTCTTC.